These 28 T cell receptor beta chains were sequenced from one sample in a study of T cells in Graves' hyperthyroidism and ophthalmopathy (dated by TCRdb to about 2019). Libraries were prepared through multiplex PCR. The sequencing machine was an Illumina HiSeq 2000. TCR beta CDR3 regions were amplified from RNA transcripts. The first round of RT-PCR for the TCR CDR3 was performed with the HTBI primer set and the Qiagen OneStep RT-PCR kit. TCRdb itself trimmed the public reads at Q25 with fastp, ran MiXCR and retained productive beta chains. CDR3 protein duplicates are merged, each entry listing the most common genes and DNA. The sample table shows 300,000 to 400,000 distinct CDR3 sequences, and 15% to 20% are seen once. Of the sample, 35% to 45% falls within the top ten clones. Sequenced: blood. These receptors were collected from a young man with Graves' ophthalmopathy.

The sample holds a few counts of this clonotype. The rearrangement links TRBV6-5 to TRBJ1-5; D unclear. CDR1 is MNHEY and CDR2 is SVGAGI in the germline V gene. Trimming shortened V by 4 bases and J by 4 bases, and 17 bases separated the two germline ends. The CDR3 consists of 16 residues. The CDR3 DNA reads TGTGCCAGCAGTTGGGGAACGAAAGGAATAAATCAGCCCCAGCATTTT. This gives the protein CASSWGTKGINQPQHF.

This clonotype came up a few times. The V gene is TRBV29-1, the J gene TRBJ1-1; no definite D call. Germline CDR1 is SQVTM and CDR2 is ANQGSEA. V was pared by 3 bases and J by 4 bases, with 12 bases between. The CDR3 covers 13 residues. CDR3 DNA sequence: TGCAGCGTTGAGGAGGCCCGATTCACTGAAGCTTTCTTT. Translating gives CSVEEARFTEAFF.

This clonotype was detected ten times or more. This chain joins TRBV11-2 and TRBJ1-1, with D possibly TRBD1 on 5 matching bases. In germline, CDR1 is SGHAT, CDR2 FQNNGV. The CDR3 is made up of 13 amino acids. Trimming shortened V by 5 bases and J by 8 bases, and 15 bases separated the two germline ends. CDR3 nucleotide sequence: TGTGCCAGCAGCCCGGGACTTCCCATAGAAGCTTTCTTT. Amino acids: CASSPGLPIEAFF.

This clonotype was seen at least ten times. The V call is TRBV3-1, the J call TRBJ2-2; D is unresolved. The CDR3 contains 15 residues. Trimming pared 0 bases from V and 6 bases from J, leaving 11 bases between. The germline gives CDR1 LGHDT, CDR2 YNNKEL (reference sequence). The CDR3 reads CASSQDMGLAGELFF. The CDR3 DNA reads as TGTGCCAGCAGCCAAGATATGGGGTTGGCCGGGGAGCTGTTTTTT.

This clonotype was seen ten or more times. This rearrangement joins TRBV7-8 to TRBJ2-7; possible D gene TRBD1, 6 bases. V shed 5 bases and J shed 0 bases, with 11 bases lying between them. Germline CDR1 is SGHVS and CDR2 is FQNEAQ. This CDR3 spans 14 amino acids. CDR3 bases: TGTGCCAGCAGCAAACAGGGCCTCTCCTACGAGCAGTACTTC. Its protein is CASSKQGLSYEQYF.

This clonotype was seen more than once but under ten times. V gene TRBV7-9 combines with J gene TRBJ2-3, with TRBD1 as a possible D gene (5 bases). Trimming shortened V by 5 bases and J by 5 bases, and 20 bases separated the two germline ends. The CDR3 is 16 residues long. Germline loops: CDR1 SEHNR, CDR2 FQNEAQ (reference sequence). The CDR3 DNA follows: TGTGCCAGCAGCCCGGCCGAGGACACTGAGAGAGATACGCAGTATTTT. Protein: CASSPAEDTERDTQYF.

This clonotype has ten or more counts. CDR3 amino acids: CASSQFGLVSNYGYTF. In DNA, the CDR3 is TGTGCCAGCAGCCAATTTGGGCTCGTTTCCAACTATGGCTACACCTTC. The J gene is TRBJ1-2, the V gene TRBV3-1; D is uncertain. CDR3 size: 16 residues. Trimming stripped 2 bases from V and 2 bases from J, with 15 bases between. Per the germline V gene, CDR1 is LGHDT and CDR2 is YNNKEL (reference sequence).

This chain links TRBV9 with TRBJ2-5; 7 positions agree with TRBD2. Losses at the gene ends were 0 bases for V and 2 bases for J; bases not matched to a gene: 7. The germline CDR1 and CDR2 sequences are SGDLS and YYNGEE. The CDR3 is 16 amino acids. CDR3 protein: CASSVVPAGLQETQYF. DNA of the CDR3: TGTGCCAGCAGCGTAGTACCAGCGGGGCTACAAGAGACCCAGTACTTC.

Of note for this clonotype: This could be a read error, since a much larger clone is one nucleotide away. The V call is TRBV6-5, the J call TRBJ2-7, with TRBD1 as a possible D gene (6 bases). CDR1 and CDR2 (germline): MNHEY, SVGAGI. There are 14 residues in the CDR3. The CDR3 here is CASSDSGHHYEQYF. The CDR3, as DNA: TGTGCCAGCAGTGACTCGGGACACCACTACGAGCAGTACTTC.

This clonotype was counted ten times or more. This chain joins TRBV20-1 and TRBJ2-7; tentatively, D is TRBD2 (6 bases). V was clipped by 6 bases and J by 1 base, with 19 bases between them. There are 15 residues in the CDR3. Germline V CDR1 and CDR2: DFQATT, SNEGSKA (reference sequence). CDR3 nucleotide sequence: TGCAGTGCGGACCACCTAGCGATTCTTTCCTACGAGCAGTACTTC. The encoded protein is CSADHLAILSYEQYF.

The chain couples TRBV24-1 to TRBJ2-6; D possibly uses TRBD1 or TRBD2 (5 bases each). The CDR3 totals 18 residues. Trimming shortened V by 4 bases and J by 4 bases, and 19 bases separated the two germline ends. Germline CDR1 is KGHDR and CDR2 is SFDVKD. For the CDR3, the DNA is TGTGCCACCAGTGACCGAAGGTCCGGGGCAGCAGGGGCCAACGTCCTGACTTTC. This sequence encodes CATSDRRSGAAGANVLTF.

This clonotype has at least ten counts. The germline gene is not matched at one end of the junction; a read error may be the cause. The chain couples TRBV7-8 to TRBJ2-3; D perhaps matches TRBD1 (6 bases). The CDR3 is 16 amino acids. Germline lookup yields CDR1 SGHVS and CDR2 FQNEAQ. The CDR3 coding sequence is TGTGCCAGCAGCCAAGGAGCAGGGGATCGAACAGATACGCAATATTTT. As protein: CASSQGAGDRTDTQYF.

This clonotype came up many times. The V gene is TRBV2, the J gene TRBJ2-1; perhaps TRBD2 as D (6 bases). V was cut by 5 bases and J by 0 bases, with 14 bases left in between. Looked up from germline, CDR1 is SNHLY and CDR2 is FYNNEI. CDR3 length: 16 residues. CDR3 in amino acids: CASSPGTFSSYNEQFF. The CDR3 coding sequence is TGTGCCAGCAGTCCCGGGACTTTTAGCTCCTACAATGAGCAGTTCTTC.

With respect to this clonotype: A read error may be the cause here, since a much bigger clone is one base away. The CDR3 sequence: CAGSLSILDSWGYGYTF. Here the CDR3 DNA reads TGTGCCGGCAGTTTATCGATATTGGACAGCTGGGGCTATGGCTACACCTTC. The V and J genes are TRBV27 and TRBJ1-2; D is possibly TRBD1 (6 bases). Germline values: CDR1 MNHEY, CDR2 SMNVEV (reference sequence). The CDR3 loop spans 17 amino acids.

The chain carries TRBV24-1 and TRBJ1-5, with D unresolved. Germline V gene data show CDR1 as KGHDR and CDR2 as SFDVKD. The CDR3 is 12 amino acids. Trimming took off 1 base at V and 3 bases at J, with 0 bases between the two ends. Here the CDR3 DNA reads TGTGCCACCAGTGATTTCAATCAGCCCCAGCATTTT. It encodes CATSDFNQPQHF.

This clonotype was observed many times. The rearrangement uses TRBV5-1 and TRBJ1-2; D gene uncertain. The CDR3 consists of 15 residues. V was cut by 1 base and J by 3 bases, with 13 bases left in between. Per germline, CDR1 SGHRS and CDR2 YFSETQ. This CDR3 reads CASSLSPGLDYGYTF. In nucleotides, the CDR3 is TGCGCCAGCAGCTTGTCTCCGGGGTTGGACTATGGCTACACCTTC.

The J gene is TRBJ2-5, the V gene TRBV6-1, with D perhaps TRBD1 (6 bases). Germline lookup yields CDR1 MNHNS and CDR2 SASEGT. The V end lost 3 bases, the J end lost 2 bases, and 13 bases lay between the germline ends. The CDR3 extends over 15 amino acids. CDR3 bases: TGTGCCAGCAGTGAGCGGACAGTCCCTCAAGAGACCCAGTACTTC. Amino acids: CASSERTVPQETQYF.

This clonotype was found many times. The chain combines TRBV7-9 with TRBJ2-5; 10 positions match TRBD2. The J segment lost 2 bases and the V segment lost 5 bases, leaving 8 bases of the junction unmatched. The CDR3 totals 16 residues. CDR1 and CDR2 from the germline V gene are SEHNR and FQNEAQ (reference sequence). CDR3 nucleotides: TGTGCCAGCAGCCCCGGGACTAGCGACCCTCAAGAGACCCAGTACTTC. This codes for CASSPGTSDPQETQYF.

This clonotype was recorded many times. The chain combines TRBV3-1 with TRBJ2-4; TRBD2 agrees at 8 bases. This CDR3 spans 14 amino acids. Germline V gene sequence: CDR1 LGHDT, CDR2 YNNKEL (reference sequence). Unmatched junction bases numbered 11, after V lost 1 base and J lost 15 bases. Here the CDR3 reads CASSQGTSGSGGYF. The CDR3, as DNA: TGTGCCAGCAGCCAAGGGACCAGCGGGAGCGGAGGGTACTTC.

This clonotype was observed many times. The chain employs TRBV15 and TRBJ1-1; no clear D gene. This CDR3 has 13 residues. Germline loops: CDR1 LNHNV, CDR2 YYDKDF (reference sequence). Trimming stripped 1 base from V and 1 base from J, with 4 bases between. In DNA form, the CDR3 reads TGTGCCACCAGCAGAGCGCCGAACACTGAAGCTTTCTTT. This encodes CATSRAPNTEAFF.

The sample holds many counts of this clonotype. The DNA of the CDR3 is TGTGCCAGCACCACCGGTTTAGGCAATGAGCAGTTCTTC. This gives the protein CASTTGLGNEQFF. The V call is TRBV2, the J call TRBJ2-1; D is unresolved. CDR1 and CDR2 from the germline V gene are SNHLY and FYNNEI. The CDR3 spans 13 residues. V lost 7 bases, J lost 6 bases, and 13 bases lay in between.

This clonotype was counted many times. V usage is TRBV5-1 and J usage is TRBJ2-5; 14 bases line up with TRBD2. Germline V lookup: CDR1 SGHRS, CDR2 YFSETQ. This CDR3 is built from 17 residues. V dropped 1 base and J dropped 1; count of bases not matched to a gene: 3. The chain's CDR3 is CASSLPGTSGGQETQYF. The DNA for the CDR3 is TGCGCCAGCAGCTTGCCCGGGACTAGCGGGGGCCAAGAGACCCAGTACTTC.

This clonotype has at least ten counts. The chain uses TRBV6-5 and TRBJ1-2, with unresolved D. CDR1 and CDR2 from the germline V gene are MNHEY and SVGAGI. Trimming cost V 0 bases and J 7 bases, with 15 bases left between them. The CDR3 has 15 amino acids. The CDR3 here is CASSYSKSDTGGYTF. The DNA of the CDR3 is TGTGCCAGCAGTTACTCGAAGTCAGACACCGGTGGCTACACCTTC.

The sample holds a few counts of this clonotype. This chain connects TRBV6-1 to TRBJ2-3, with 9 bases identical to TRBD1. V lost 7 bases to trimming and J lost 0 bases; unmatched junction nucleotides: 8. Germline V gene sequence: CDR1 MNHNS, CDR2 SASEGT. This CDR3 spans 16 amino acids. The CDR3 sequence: CASNRDRDPSTDTQYF. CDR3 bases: TGTGCCAGCAACCGGGACAGGGATCCTAGCACAGATACGCAGTATTTT.

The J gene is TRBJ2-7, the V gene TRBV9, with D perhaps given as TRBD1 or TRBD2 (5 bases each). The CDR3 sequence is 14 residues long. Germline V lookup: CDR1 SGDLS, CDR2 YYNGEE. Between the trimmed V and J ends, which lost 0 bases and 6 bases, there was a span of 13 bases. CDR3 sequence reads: CASSVAVRGTEQYF. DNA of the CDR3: TGTGCCAGCAGCGTAGCTGTACGAGGGACCGAGCAGTACTTC. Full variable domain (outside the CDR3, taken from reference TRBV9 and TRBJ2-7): DSGVTQTPKHLITATGQRVTLRCSPRSGDLSVYWYQQSLDQGLQFLIQYYNGEERAKGNILERFSAQQFPDLHSELNLSSLELGDSALYFCASSVAVRGTEQYFGPGTRLTVT.

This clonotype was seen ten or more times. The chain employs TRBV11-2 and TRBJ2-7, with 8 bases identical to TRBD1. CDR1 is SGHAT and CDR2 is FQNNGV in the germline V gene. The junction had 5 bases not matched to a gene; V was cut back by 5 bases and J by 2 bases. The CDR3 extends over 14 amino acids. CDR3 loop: CASSPRQGTYEQYF. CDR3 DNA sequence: TGTGCCAGCAGCCCGCGACAGGGGACCTACGAGCAGTACTTC.

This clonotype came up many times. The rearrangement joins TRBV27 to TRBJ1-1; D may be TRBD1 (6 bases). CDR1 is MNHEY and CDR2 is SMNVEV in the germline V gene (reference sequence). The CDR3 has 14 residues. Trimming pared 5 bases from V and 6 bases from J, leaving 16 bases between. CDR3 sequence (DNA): TGTGCCAGCAGTCCCCGAGGGGGACGCCCTGAAGCTTTCTTT. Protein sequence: CASSPRGGRPEAFF.

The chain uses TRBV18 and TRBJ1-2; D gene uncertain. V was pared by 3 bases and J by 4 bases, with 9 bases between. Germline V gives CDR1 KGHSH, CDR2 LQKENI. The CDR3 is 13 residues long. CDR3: CASSPYASYGYTF. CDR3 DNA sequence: TGTGCCAGCTCACCTTACGCAAGCTATGGCTACACCTTC.